Listed below are T cell receptor beta chains from one sample, sequenced in a study of technical replicates of blood from a few donors. Clones were sequenced by immunoSEQ multiplex PCR, and TCRdb holds only the in-frame ones, with some missing. The sample contains more than 75,000 clones, roughly 94% of which appear only once. The material sequenced was T cells isolated from PBMCs. The receptors stem from a human donor in good health. The CDR3 runs from the conserved cysteine through the conserved F or W. A D gene is named only where the DNA matches it firmly. Rows give clone size only sometimes, using once, few, many, or a class for an expanded clone.

CDR3aa: CASSYGPGSDGGYTF; CDR3nt: TGCGCCAGCAGCTATGGTCCGGGGTCCGATGGTGGCTACACCTTC; len: 15; abundance: -; d_gene: -; j_gene: TRBJ1-2; v_gene: TRBV5-1
CDR3aa: CASSSGLAGMNTGELFF; CDR3nt: TGTGCCAGCAGCTCCGGACTAGCGGGTATGAACACCGGGGAGCTGTTTTTT; len: 17; abundance: -; d_gene: TRBD2; j_gene: TRBJ2-2; v_gene: TRBV7-2
CDR3aa: CASSWRKREAYEQYF; CDR3nt: TGTGCCAGCAGCTGGAGAAAGCGGGAAGCCTACGAGCAGTACTTC; len: 15; abundance: -; d_gene: TRBD2; j_gene: TRBJ2-7; v_gene: TRBV7-8
CDR3aa: CASSFRGGVGIQYF; CDR3nt: TGTGCCAGCAGCTTCAGAGGGGGGGTCGGCATTCAGTACTTC; len: 14; abundance: -; d_gene: -; j_gene: TRBJ2-4; v_gene: TRBV11-1
CDR3aa: CSVDGEGDGYTF; CDR3nt: TGCAGCGTTGATGGGGAAGGGGATGGCTACACCTTC; len: 12; abundance: -; d_gene: -; j_gene: TRBJ1-2; v_gene: TRBV29-1
CDR3aa: CASGLAGTYEQYF; CDR3nt: TGTGCCAGCGGACTAGCGGGTACGTACGAGCAGTACTTC; len: 13; abundance: -; d_gene: TRBD2; j_gene: TRBJ2-7; v_gene: TRBV5-4
CDR3aa: CASSQATASPRYQETQYF; CDR3nt: TGTGCCAGCAGCCAAGCCACAGCAAGCCCCCGGTACCAAGAGACCCAGTACTTC; len: 18; abundance: -; d_gene: -; j_gene: TRBJ2-5; v_gene: TRBV4-2
CDR3aa: CAISEARGETQYF; CDR3nt: TGTGCCATCAGTGAGGCTAGAGGAGAGACCCAGTACTTC; len: 13; abundance: -; d_gene: -; j_gene: TRBJ2-5; v_gene: TRBV10-3
CDR3aa: CASSANREYTEAFF; CDR3nt: TGTGCCAGCTCGGCCAACAGGGAGTACACTGAAGCTTTCTTT; len: 14; abundance: -; d_gene: -; j_gene: TRBJ1-1; v_gene: TRBV18
CDR3aa: CAISETGGRSEAFF; CDR3nt: TGTGCCATCAGCGAAACAGGGGGCAGATCTGAAGCTTTCTTT; len: 14; abundance: -; d_gene: TRBD1; j_gene: TRBJ1-1; v_gene: TRBV10-3
CDR3aa: CAITIRTVSGNTIYF; CDR3nt: TGTGCCATCACAATAAGGACAGTCTCTGGAAACACCATATATTTT; len: 15; abundance: -; d_gene: -; j_gene: TRBJ1-3; v_gene: TRBV10-3
CDR3aa: CASSFGQGIYEQYF; CDR3nt: TGTGCCAGTAGTTTCGGACAGGGAATCTACGAGCAGTACTTC; len: 14; abundance: -; d_gene: TRBD1; j_gene: TRBJ2-7; v_gene: TRBV19
CDR3aa: CASGLVLLAGVSDTQYF; CDR3nt: TGTGCTAGTGGTTTGGTACTGCTAGCGGGAGTTTCAGATACGCAGTATTTT; len: 17; abundance: -; d_gene: TRBD2; j_gene: TRBJ2-3; v_gene: TRBV12-5
CDR3aa: CASTTSGRGLGETQYF; CDR3nt: TGTGCCAGCACTACTAGCGGGAGGGGACTTGGAGAGACCCAGTACTTC; len: 16; abundance: -; d_gene: TRBD2; j_gene: TRBJ2-5; v_gene: TRBV27
CDR3aa: CASSEAGGFYQPQHF; CDR3nt: TGTGCCAGCAGTGAAGCAGGAGGTTTCTATCAGCCCCAGCATTTT; len: 15; abundance: -; d_gene: -; j_gene: TRBJ1-5; v_gene: TRBV6-1
CDR3aa: CAISEDNREQYF; CDR3nt: TGTGCCATCAGCGAGGACAATCGAGAGCAGTACTTC; len: 12; abundance: -; d_gene: -; j_gene: TRBJ2-7; v_gene: TRBV10-3
CDR3aa: CAWSPDRDGYTF; CDR3nt: TGTGCCTGGAGTCCCGACAGGGATGGCTACACCTTC; len: 12; abundance: -; d_gene: TRBD1; j_gene: TRBJ1-2; v_gene: TRBV30
CDR3aa: CASSVTGPGQRSTEAFF; CDR3nt: TGTGCCAGCAGTGTCACCGGTCCGGGACAAAGGTCCACTGAAGCTTTCTTT; len: 17; abundance: -; d_gene: -; j_gene: TRBJ1-1; v_gene: TRBV6-1
CDR3aa: CASSFGQGRSEAFF; CDR3nt: TGTGCCAGCAGTTTTGGACAGGGCCGTAGTGAAGCTTTCTTT; len: 14; abundance: -; d_gene: TRBD1; j_gene: TRBJ1-1; v_gene: TRBV6-5
CDR3aa: CASSPRLPGTSGVTYEQYF; CDR3nt: TGTGCCAGTAGTCCCCGCCTCCCGGGGACTAGCGGGGTGACCTACGAGCAGTACTTC; len: 19; abundance: -; d_gene: TRBD2; j_gene: TRBJ2-7; v_gene: TRBV19
CDR3aa: CASSMGLNSNQPQHF; CDR3nt: TGTGCCAGTAGTATGGGACTTAATAGCAATCAGCCCCAGCATTTT; len: 15; abundance: -; d_gene: -; j_gene: TRBJ1-5; v_gene: TRBV19
CDR3aa: CASSWTGTSGRRDTQYF; CDR3nt: TGTGCCAGCAGCTGGACCGGGACTAGCGGGAGGAGGGATACGCAGTATTTT; len: 17; abundance: -; d_gene: TRBD2; j_gene: TRBJ2-3; v_gene: TRBV7-9
CDR3aa: CASSVTPIQETQYF; CDR3nt: TGTGCCAGCAGCGTTACTCCTATCCAAGAGACCCAGTACTTC; len: 14; abundance: -; d_gene: -; j_gene: TRBJ2-5; v_gene: TRBV9
CDR3aa: CAWNIGGTYYEQYF; CDR3nt: TGTGCCTGGAATATCGGTGGGACTTACTACGAGCAGTACTTC; len: 14; abundance: -; d_gene: -; j_gene: TRBJ2-7; v_gene: TRBV30
CDR3aa: CASSPFIRWTSGRNEQYF; CDR3nt: TGTGCCAGCAGCCCATTCATACGGTGGACTAGCGGGAGAAACGAGCAGTACTTC; len: 18; abundance: -; d_gene: TRBD2; j_gene: TRBJ2-7; v_gene: TRBV4-2
CDR3aa: CASSQELGRATGEQFF; CDR3nt: TGTGCCAGCAGCCAAGAACTCGGGAGGGCCACGGGTGAGCAGTTCTTC; len: 16; abundance: -; d_gene: TRBD2; j_gene: TRBJ2-1; v_gene: TRBV4-2
CDR3aa: CASSLSGSYNEQFF; CDR3nt: TGTGCCAGCAGCTTAAGCGGTTCCTACAATGAGCAGTTCTTC; len: 14; abundance: -; d_gene: -; j_gene: TRBJ2-1; v_gene: TRBV11-2
CDR3aa: CASSLDRANYGYTF; CDR3nt: TGCGCCAGCAGCTTGGACAGGGCGAACTATGGCTACACCTTC; len: 14; abundance: -; d_gene: -; j_gene: TRBJ1-2; v_gene: TRBV5-1
CDR3aa: CASSPRDRDYEQYF; CDR3nt: TGTGCCAGCAGCCCCCGAGACAGGGACTACGAGCAGTACTTC; len: 14; abundance: -; d_gene: TRBD1; j_gene: TRBJ2-7; v_gene: TRBV7-8
CDR3aa: CASSLSYSSYEQYF; CDR3nt: TGTGCCAGCAGTTTAAGCTACAGCTCCTACGAGCAGTACTTC; len: 14; abundance: -; d_gene: -; j_gene: TRBJ2-7; v_gene: TRBV6-5
CDR3aa: CASSLTSGSNNEQFF; CDR3nt: TGTGCCAGCAGCTTGACTAGCGGGAGTAACAATGAGCAGTTCTTC; len: 15; abundance: once; d_gene: TRBD2; j_gene: TRBJ2-1; v_gene: TRBV7-7
CDR3aa: CASSGPGLAGGRAKETQYF; CDR3nt: TGTGCCAGCAGTGGACCGGGACTAGCGGGAGGAAGAGCCAAGGAGACCCAGTACTTC; len: 19; abundance: -; d_gene: TRBD2; j_gene: TRBJ2-5; v_gene: TRBV2
CDR3aa: CASSQGFPEAFF; CDR3nt: TGTGCCAGCAGTCAGGGGTTCCCTGAAGCTTTCTTT; len: 12; abundance: once; d_gene: -; j_gene: TRBJ1-1; v_gene: TRBV2
CDR3aa: CASTRYTGNEQFF; CDR3nt: TGTGCCAGCACCCGATATACAGGGAATGAGCAGTTCTTC; len: 13; abundance: -; d_gene: -; j_gene: TRBJ2-1; v_gene: TRBV9
CDR3aa: CASSLARTGEGYTF; CDR3nt: TGTGCCAGCAGCTTAGCAAGGACAGGGGAAGGCTACACCTTC; len: 14; abundance: -; d_gene: TRBD1; j_gene: TRBJ1-2; v_gene: TRBV7-8
CDR3aa: CASSIGITGELFF; CDR3nt: TGTGCCAGTAGTATCGGGATCACCGGGGAGCTGTTTTTT; len: 13; abundance: -; d_gene: -; j_gene: TRBJ2-2; v_gene: TRBV19
CDR3aa: CASSPKLTEAFF; CDR3nt: TGTGCCAGCTCACCCAAGCTAACTGAAGCTTTCTTT; len: 12; abundance: once; d_gene: -; j_gene: TRBJ1-1; v_gene: TRBV18
CDR3aa: CASGLMGEQYF; CDR3nt: TGTGCCAGCGGACTAATGGGTGAGCAGTACTTC; len: 11; abundance: -; d_gene: -; j_gene: TRBJ2-7; v_gene: TRBV7-9
CDR3aa: CASSLFFPEKLFF; CDR3nt: TGTGCCAGCAGTTTATTCTTTCCTGAAAAACTGTTTTTT; len: 13; abundance: few; d_gene: -; j_gene: TRBJ1-4; v_gene: TRBV27
CDR3aa: CASRWTGTEQFF; CDR3nt: TGCGCCAGCAGATGGACAGGGACTGAGCAGTTCTTC; len: 12; abundance: -; d_gene: TRBD1; j_gene: TRBJ2-1; v_gene: TRBV5-1
CDR3aa: CASSTGSYEQYF; CDR3nt: TGTGCCAGCTCAACCGGTTCTTACGAGCAGTACTTC; len: 12; abundance: -; d_gene: -; j_gene: TRBJ2-7; v_gene: TRBV18
CDR3aa: CASSRDSYYEQYF; CDR3nt: TGTGCCAGTAGTAGGGACAGTTACTACGAGCAGTACTTC; len: 13; abundance: -; d_gene: TRBD1; j_gene: TRBJ2-7; v_gene: TRBV19
CDR3aa: CSVEDLRLAGHNEQFF; CDR3nt: TGCAGCGTTGAAGATCTAAGGCTAGCGGGTCACAATGAGCAGTTCTTC; len: 16; abundance: once; d_gene: TRBD2; j_gene: TRBJ2-1; v_gene: TRBV29-1
CDR3aa: CALGHFSTDTQYF; CDR3nt: TGTGCCCTGGGCCACTTTAGCACAGATACGCAGTATTTT; len: 13; abundance: -; d_gene: -; j_gene: TRBJ2-3; v_gene: TRBV5-8